The T cell receptor (beta chain) described here comes from a study of blood T cell repertoires in COVID-19. Study details: The origin of the acute and convalescent COVID-19 samples was the United States, Italy and Spain.

In its sample, this clone was seen once. Trimming pared 1 base from V and 4 bases from J, leaving 7 bases between. Looked up from germline, CDR1 is MGHRA and CDR2 is YSYEKL. The length of the CDR3 is 13 residues. Sequenced by immunoSEQ multiplex PCR; TCRdb stores in-frame clones only, minus some. Among roughly 60,000 clones listed, roughly three quarters were seen once. The material sequenced was peripheral blood. This TCR was recovered from a human donor in a cohort sampled during active COVID-19. This chain uses TRBV4-1 with TRBJ1-1; D may be TRBD1 (5 bases). CDR3 bases: TGCGCCAGCAGCCAAGTGGGGGGCACTGAAGCTTTCTTT. As protein: CASSQVGGTEAFF.